These T cell receptor beta chains were read from a single sample in a study of shared clonotypes between healthy human individuals. Generated by immunoSEQ multiplex PCR, the TCRdb table keeps only in-frame clones and is missing some. This table holds 2.5 million or so clones, around 94% found once. The material sequenced was naive CD4+ T cells sorted from blood. The receptor source for this set is a man aged 18-30 years in good health. The CDR3 runs from the conserved cysteine through the conserved F or W. D genes are given only for firm matches. Clone size, where shown, is once, few, many, or a class for clones that have expanded.

clone_size	cdr3_length	v_call	j_call	d_call	cdr3_nt	cdr3_aa
once	10	TRBV20-1	TRBJ1-2	NA	TGCAGTGCTGACCAACGAGTCTACACCTTC	CSADQRVYTF
NA	16	TRBV7-9	TRBJ1-3	NA	TGTGCCAGCAGCTTATCGGCCCCAACGACTGGAAACACCATATATTTT	CASSLSAPTTGNTIYF
NA	14	TRBV4-3	TRBJ1-2	NA	TGCGCCAGCAGCCAAGTATCGGGGGCAAGAGGCTACACCTTC	CASSQVSGARGYTF
NA	15	TRBV15	TRBJ1-4	TRBD1	TGTGCCACCAGCAGCCCCGGACAGGTCCAGGAAAAACTGTTTTTT	CATSSPGQVQEKLFF
NA	13	TRBV4-3	TRBJ2-5	NA	TGCGCCAGCAGCCAAGATTCCCGAAAGACCCAGTACTTC	CASSQDSRKTQYF
NA	13	TRBV28	TRBJ1-4	NA	TGTGCCAGCAGTTTAGGGTCCTACGAAAAACTGTTTTTT	CASSLGSYEKLFF
NA	15	TRBV7-2	TRBJ1-5	TRBD1	TGTGCCAGCAGCTTAGTTCAGGGGGCAGCTCAGCCCCAGCATTTT	CASSLVQGAAQPQHF
NA	16	TRBV25-1	TRBJ2-5	TRBD1	TGTGCCAGCAGTGGGCTCCGGGACAGGGGGCTAGAGACCCAGTACTTC	CASSGLRDRGLETQYF
NA	14	TRBV6-5	TRBJ2-7	NA	TGTGCCAGCCATGCCGGGGGGCGACGCAACGAGCAGTACTTC	CASHAGGRRNEQYF
NA	17	TRBV5-1	TRBJ2-1	TRBD2	TGCGCCAGCAGCTTGGTCCCTAGCGGGAACTCCTACAATGAGCAGTTCTTC	CASSLVPSGNSYNEQFF
NA	15	TRBV6-4	TRBJ2-7	NA	TGTGCCAGCAGTGACCCGGCGGGGAGCCCCTACGAGCAGTACTTC	CASSDPAGSPYEQYF
few	13	TRBV29-1	TRBJ1-1	TRBD1	TGCAGCGTTGGGACAGGCCAGAACACTGAAGCTTTCTTT	CSVGTGQNTEAFF
once	16	TRBV5-1	TRBJ2-7	NA	TGCGCCAGCAGCTTACAAGGGCGGGAAACTACCTACGAGCAGTACTTC	CASSLQGRETTYEQYF
NA	15	TRBV27	TRBJ1-4	TRBD1	TGTGCCAGCAGTCCCCGGACAGGGCCAAATGAAAAACTGTTTTTT	CASSPRTGPNEKLFF
NA	13	TRBV6-1	TRBJ2-7	NA	TGTGCCAGCAGTGAAGAGAACAGGGCCCCTCCGTACTTC	CASSEENRAPPYF
NA	14	TRBV6-1	TRBJ1-2	NA	TGTGCCAGCGGTAAAATGGGGGGGAACTATGGCTACACCTTC	CASGKMGGNYGYTF
NA	15	TRBV9	TRBJ1-6	TRBD1	TGTGCCAGCAGCGTAGCGGACAGGGGAAATTCACCCCTCCACTTT	CASSVADRGNSPLHF
NA	15	TRBV9	TRBJ2-2	TRBD1	TGTGCCAGCAGCGGGGGACAGGGAGTTACCGGGGAGCTGTTTTTT	CASSGGQGVTGELFF